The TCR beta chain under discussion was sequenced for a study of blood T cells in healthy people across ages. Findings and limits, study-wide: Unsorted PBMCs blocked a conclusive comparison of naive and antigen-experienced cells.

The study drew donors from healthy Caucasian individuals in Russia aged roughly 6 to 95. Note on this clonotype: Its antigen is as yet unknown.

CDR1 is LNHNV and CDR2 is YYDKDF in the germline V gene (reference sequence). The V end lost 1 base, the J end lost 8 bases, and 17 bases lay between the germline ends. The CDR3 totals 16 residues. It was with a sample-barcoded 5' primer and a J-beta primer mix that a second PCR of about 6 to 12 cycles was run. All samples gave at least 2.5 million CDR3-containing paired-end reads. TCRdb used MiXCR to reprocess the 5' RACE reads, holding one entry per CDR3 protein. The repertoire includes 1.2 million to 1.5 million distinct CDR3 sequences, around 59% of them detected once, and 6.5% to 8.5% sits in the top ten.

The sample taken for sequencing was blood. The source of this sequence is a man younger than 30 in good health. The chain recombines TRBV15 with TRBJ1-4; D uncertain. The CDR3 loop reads CATSRGGLLPGEKLFF. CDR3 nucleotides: TGTGCCACCAGCAGAGGAGGGCTTTTACCTGGGGAAAAACTGTTTTTT.